This entry features one TCR beta chain sequence. This record comes from a study of identical twins. No donor was unhealthy or non-Caucasian. The CDR3 has 15 amino acids. Germline lookup yields CDR1 SEHNR and CDR2 FQNEAQ (reference sequence). The trim removed 3 bases at V and 5 bases at J, leaving 8 bases unmatched. MiXCR, run by TCRdb on the 5' RACE reads, gives a single entry per CDR3 protein. The top ten hold just over 7% of the sample, which has hundreds of thousands of distinct CDR3 sequences, 12% seen once. The sample also formed part of further work on yellow fever vaccine responses in identical twins.

This receptor was identified in a woman between 18 and 29 years old in good health. Sequencing used CD8+ T cells sorted from blood. The chain uses TRBV7-9 and TRBJ2-7, with 9 bases matching TRBD1. As DNA, the CDR3 is TGTGCCAGCAGCTTGGGGTTCGGGACAGGGCACGAGCAGTACTTC. This sequence encodes CASSLGFGTGHEQYF.